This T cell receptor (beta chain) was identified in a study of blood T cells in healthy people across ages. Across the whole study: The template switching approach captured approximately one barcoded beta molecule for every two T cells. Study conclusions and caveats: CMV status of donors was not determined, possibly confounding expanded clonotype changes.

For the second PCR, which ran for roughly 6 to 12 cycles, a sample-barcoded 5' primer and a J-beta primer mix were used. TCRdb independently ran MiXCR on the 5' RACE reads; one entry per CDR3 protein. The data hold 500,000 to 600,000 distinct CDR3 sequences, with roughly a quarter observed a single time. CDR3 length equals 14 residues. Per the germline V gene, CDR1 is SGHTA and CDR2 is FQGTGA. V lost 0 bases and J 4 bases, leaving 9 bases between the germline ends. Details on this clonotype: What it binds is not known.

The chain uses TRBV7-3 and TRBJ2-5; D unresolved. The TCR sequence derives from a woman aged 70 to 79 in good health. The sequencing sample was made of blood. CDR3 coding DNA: TGTGCCAGCAGCTTAACTAGCTCCCGAGAGACCCAGTACTTC. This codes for CASSLTSSRETQYF.